This TCR beta chain came from a study of shared clonotypes between healthy human individuals. The CDR3 spans 15 residues. CDR1 and CDR2 from the germline V gene are ENHRY and SYGVKD. Splitting of CD4+ cells produced CD45RA+ naive and CD45RA-negative memory subsets. Data came from immunoSEQ multiplex PCR; TCRdb stores just in-frame clones and leaves some out. This sample has millions of clones, with around 90% found just once. The sequence was collected from a man aged 18 to 30 in good health. What was sequenced was naive CD4+ T cells sorted from blood. Subset described: CD45RA+ positively selected. The genes are TRBV10-3 and TRBJ2-5; 9 positions match TRBD2. The DNA end is a closer match to TRBJ2-7, so the J assignment may be wrong. CDR3 bases: TGTGCCATCAGTGGTGGGACTAGCCTCAACTACGAGCAGTACTTC. Its protein product is CAISGGTSLNYEQYF.